These 11 T cell receptor beta chains came from one sample sequenced in a study of Tregs in tolerant kidney transplant recipients (dated by TCRdb to the late 2010s). The library was produced with the immunoSEQ multiplex PCR assay. What TCRdb holds here is the immuneACCESS table cut down to in-frame rearrangements. Part of the clones is not present; checked against another copy, under half of the missing clones reflect an unresolved V gene, and the others are unexplained. This sample holds 55,000 to 80,000 clones; roughly 98% were observed only once. The ten top clones hold 0.34% of the sample. This specimen's time point label, interpreted: blood sample drawn before combined kidney and bone marrow transplant. Here the sequenced sample was Tregs from blood, taken before the transplant. These receptors all come from a human donor who received a combined kidney and bone marrow transplant.

The chain recombines TRBV5-1 with TRBJ1-1; D might be TRBD1 (6 bases). The CDR3 loop spans 12 amino acids. With 2 bases removed from V and 4 bases from J, the gap between germline ends came to 6 bases. Germline V lookup: CDR1 SGHRS, CDR2 YFSETQ. CDR3 nucleotide sequence: TGCGCCAGCAGCTTACAGGGCACTGAAGCTTTCTTT. Translated: CASSLQGTEAFF.

This sequence joins TRBV6-6 and TRBJ2-5; 7 bases line up with TRBD2. The germline CDR1 and CDR2 sequences are MNHNY and SVGAGI (reference sequence). V dropped 6 bases and J dropped 5; count of bases not matched to a gene: 0. The CDR3 runs to 11 residues. Here the CDR3 reads CASRGGETQYF. The CDR3 DNA reads TGTGCCAGCAGGGGGGGGGAGACCCAGTACTTC.

V gene TRBV7-3 combines with J gene TRBJ1-2; TRBD1 matches 9 bases. CDR3 length: 13 amino acids. Germline CDR1 SGHTA, CDR2 FQGTGA. Losses at the gene ends were 5 bases for V and 8 bases for J; bases not matched to a gene: 6. The CDR3 region is CASSPGTGYGYTF. In DNA form, the CDR3 reads TGTGCCAGCAGCCCCGGGACAGGGTACGGCTACACCTTC.

The V and J genes are TRBV5-1 and TRBJ2-1; 11 bases are shared with TRBD2. Per the germline V gene, CDR1 is SGHRS and CDR2 is YFSETQ. Trimming removed 3 bases from V and 2 bases from J; junction bases left unmatched: 4. The CDR3 length is 16 residues. The CDR3 DNA sequence: TGCGCCAGCAGCTGGGGGACTAGCGGAGCCTACAATGAGCAGTTCTTC. Its translation: CASSWGTSGAYNEQFF.

The genes are TRBV7-2 and TRBJ2-7; TRBD2 matches at 9 bases. Germline CDR1 is SGHTA and CDR2 is FQGNSA. J gave up 0 bases and V 5 bases, and 5 bases lay outside the gene matches. CDR3 size: 15 residues. The DNA of the CDR3 is TGTGCCAGCAGCCCGCGGGGGGGGTTCTCCTACGAGCAGTACTTC. This encodes CASSPRGGFSYEQYF. The whole variable domain, filled in from reference TRBV7-2 and TRBJ2-7, reads GAGVSQSPSNKVTEKGKDVELRCDPISGHTALYWYRQSLGQGLEFLIYFQGNSAPDKSGLPSDRFSAERTGGSVSTLTIQRTQQEDSAVYLCASSPRGGFSYEQYFGPGTRLTVT.

The rearrangement uses TRBV5-1 and TRBJ2-7; TRBD1 matches at 11 bases. Germline V gene data show CDR1 as SGHRS and CDR2 as YFSETQ. This CDR3 is 14 amino acids long. V lost 2 bases and J lost 9; bases outside the gene matches: 7. The CDR3 sequence is CASSFVPGQGGQYF. DNA of the CDR3: TGCGCCAGCAGCTTCGTCCCGGGACAGGGGGGGCAGTACTTC.

The genes are TRBV4-1 and TRBJ1-6; D not resolved. Germline V gene lookup returns CDR1 MGHRA and CDR2 YSYEKL. There are 15 residues in the CDR3. Deletions cut 6 bases from V and 5 bases from J, with 14 bases between. DNA for the CDR3: TGCGCCAGCAGGTCCGGGATCGGCAATAATTCACCCCTCCACTTT. This encodes CASRSGIGNNSPLHF.

The chain uses TRBV10-3 and TRBJ2-1; D is perhaps TRBD2 (6 bases). Trimming pared 5 bases from V and 3 bases from J, leaving 14 bases between. From germline, CDR1 is ENHRY and CDR2 SYGVKD. The CDR3 runs 15 residues. The CDR3 sequence: CAISSDGGNYNEQFF. The CDR3 nucleotides are TGTGCCATCAGTTCGGACGGAGGGAACTACAATGAGCAGTTCTTC.

On this clone: Other DNA sequences in the same sample also yield this CDR3. The rearrangement uses TRBV5-1 and TRBJ2-7, with 11 bases aligning to TRBD1. Germline V lookup: CDR1 SGHRS, CDR2 YFSETQ. The length of the CDR3 is 15 residues. With 0 bases clipped from V and 3 bases from J, the junction kept 2 bases outside the gene matches. CDR3 loop: CASSLGGQGGYEQYF. The CDR3 DNA sequence: TGCGCCAGCAGCTTGGGGGGACAGGGGGGCTACGAGCAGTACTTC.

Concerning this clone: An end of the junction differs from the germline gene, which may be a read error. J is TRBJ1-2 and V is TRBV18; D may be TRBD1 (6 bases). Germline CDR1 and CDR2: KGHSH and LQKENI. The CDR3 is 13 amino acids. CDR3 coding DNA: TGTGCCGGCTCGTTCGACAGGAAATATGGCTACACCTTC. Translated, it gives CAGSFDRKYGYTF.

The V gene is TRBV7-2, the J gene TRBJ1-2; 10 bases match TRBD1. V shed 3 bases and J 10 bases; nucleotides not matched to a gene: 2. There are 12 residues in the CDR3. Germline CDR1 SGHTA, CDR2 FQGNSA. CDR3 sequence reads: CASSLTGGVYTF. CDR3 bases: TGTGCCAGCAGCTTGACAGGGGGCGTCTACACCTTC.